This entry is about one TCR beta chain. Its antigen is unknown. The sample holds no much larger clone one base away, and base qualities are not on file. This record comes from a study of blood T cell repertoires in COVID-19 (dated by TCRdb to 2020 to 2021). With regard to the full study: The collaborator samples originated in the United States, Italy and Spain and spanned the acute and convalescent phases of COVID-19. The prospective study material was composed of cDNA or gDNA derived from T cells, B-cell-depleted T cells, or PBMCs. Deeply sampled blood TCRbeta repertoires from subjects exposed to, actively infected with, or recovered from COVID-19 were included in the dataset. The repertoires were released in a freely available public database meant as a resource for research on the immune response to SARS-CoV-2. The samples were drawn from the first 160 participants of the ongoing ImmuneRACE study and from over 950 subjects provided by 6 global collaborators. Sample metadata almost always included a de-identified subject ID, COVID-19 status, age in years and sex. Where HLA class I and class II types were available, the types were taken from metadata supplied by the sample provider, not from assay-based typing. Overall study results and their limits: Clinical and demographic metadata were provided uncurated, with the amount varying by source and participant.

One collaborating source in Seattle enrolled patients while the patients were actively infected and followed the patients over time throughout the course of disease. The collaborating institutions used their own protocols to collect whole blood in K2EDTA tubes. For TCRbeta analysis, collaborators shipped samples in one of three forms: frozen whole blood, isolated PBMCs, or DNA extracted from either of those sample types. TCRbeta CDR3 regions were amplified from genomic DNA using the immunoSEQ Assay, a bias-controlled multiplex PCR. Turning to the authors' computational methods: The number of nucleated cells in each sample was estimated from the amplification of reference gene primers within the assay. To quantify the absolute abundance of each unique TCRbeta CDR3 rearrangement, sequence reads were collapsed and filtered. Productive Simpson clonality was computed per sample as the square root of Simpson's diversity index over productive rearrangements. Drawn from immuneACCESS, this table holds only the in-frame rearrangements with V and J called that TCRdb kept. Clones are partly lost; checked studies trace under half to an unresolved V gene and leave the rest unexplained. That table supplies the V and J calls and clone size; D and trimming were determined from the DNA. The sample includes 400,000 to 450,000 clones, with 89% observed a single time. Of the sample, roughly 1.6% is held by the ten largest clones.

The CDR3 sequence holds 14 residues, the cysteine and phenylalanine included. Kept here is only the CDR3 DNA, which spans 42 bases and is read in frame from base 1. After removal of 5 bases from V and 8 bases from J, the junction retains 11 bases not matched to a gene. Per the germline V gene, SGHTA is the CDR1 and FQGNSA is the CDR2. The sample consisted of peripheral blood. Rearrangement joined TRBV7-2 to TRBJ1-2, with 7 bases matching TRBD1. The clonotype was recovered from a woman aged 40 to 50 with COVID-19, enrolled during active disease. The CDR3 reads CASSLDTGERGYTF. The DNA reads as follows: TGTGCCAGCAGCCTGGACACAGGGGAGCGGGGCTACACCTTC.